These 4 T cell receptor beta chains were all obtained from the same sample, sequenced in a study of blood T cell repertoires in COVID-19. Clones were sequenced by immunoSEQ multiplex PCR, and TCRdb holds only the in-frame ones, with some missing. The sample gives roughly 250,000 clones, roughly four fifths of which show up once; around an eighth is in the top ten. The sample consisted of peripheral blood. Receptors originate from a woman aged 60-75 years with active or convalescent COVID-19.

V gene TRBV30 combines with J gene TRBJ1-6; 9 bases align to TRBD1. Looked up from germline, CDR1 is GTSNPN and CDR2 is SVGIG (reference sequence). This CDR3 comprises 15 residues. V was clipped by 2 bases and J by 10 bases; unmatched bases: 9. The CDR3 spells CAWSLGTGRGSPLHF. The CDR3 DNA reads TGTGCCTGGAGTTTGGGGACAGGGCGGGGATCACCCCTCCACTTT.

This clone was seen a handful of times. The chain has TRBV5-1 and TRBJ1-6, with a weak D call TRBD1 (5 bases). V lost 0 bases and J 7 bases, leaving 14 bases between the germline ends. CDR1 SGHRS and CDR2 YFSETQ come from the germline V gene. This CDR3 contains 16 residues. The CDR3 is CASSLASSGSNSPLHF. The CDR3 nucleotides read TGCGCCAGCAGCTTGGCCAGTTCAGGGTCCAATTCACCCCTCCACTTT.

The CDR3 region has the DNA TGTGCCAGCAGCACGGGACTGTACAATGAGCAGTTCTTC. This encodes CASSTGLYNEQFF. The V and J genes are TRBV11-2 and TRBJ2-1, with D possibly being TRBD2 (6 bases). V lost 5 bases, J lost 4 bases, and 9 bases lay in between. The CDR3 covers 13 residues. Germline CDR1 reads SGHAT; CDR2 reads FQNNGV.

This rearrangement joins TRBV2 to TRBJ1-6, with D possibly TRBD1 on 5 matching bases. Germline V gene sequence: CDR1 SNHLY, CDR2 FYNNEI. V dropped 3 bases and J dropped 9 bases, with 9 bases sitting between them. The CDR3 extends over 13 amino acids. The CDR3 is CASSDREGSPLHF. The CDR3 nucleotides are TGTGCCAGCAGTGACAGGGAGGGTTCACCCCTCCACTTT.